These T cell receptor beta chains were read from a single sample in a study of cytomegalovirus exposure and HLA in healthy donors. Only in-frame clones appear in the TCRdb table, and some are missing; sequencing was by immunoSEQ multiplex PCR. Its clone listing holds 200,000 to 250,000 clones. What was sequenced was PBMCs. The receptors here all came from a girl aged 2 to 10 in good health and CMV-seropositive. The CDR3 runs from the conserved cysteine through the conserved F or W. The order of the fields is CDR3 protein, CDR3 DNA, V gene, J gene, D gene. D genes are given only for firm matches.

cdr3_aa: CASSLDFRDQPQHF
cdr3_nt: TGTGCCAGCAGCTTAGATTTCAGGGATCAGCCCCAGCATTTT
v_call: TRBV7-2
j_call: TRBJ1-5
d_call: .

cdr3_aa: CASSRDFSYNEQFF
cdr3_nt: TGTGCCAGCAGCCGGGACTTCTCCTACAATGAGCAGTTCTTC
v_call: TRBV9
j_call: TRBJ2-1
d_call: .

cdr3_aa: CASSPPWREIVYRRNEQFF
cdr3_nt: TGTGCCAGCAGCCCGCCCTGGCGGGAGATCGTTTACAGACGCAATGAGCAGTTCTTC
v_call: TRBV7-9
j_call: TRBJ2-1
d_call: TRBD2

cdr3_aa: CASSLYRGSYNEQFF
cdr3_nt: TGCGCCAGCAGCTTGTATAGGGGCTCCTACAATGAGCAGTTCTTC
v_call: TRBV5-1
j_call: TRBJ2-1
d_call: .

cdr3_aa: CASSLSSGGFYEQYF
cdr3_nt: TGTGCCAGCAGTTTATCATCGGGGGGGTTCTACGAGCAGTACTTC
v_call: TRBV27
j_call: TRBJ2-7
d_call: TRBD2

cdr3_aa: CASSLNGGDFGFYEQYF
cdr3_nt: TGTGCCAGCAGCTTAAACGGCGGGGACTTCGGTTTCTACGAGCAGTACTTC
v_call: TRBV7-6
j_call: TRBJ2-7
d_call: .

cdr3_aa: CATSRGRGETQYF
cdr3_nt: TGTGCCACCAGCAGAGGCCGGGGGGAGACCCAGTACTTC
v_call: TRBV15
j_call: TRBJ2-5
d_call: .

cdr3_aa: CASSLILAASSYEQYF
cdr3_nt: TGTGCCAGCAGCTTAATACTAGCGGCCAGCTCCTACGAGCAGTACTTC
v_call: TRBV7-2
j_call: TRBJ2-7
d_call: TRBD2

cdr3_aa: CATSGTGFYGYTF
cdr3_nt: TGTGCCACCTCCGGGACAGGGTTTTATGGCTACACCTTC
v_call: TRBV6-1
j_call: TRBJ1-2
d_call: TRBD1

cdr3_aa: CASSLGPGLEAFF
cdr3_nt: TGCGCCAGCAGCTTGGGGCCAGGGCTTGAAGCTTTCTTT
v_call: TRBV5-1
j_call: TRBJ1-1
d_call: .

cdr3_aa: CSVVPGQGALGEQYF
cdr3_nt: TGCAGCGTAGTTCCGGGACAGGGGGCGTTGGGCGAGCAGTACTTC
v_call: TRBV29-1
j_call: TRBJ2-7
d_call: TRBD1

cdr3_aa: CASRLEVSGKREQYF
cdr3_nt: TGTGCCAGCCGCTTAGAGGTCAGCGGGAAGAGAGAGCAGTACTTC
v_call: TRBV7-2
j_call: TRBJ2-7
d_call: TRBD2

cdr3_aa: CASSRDRVDYGYTF
cdr3_nt: TGTGCCAGCAGCCGTGACAGGGTGGACTATGGCTACACCTTC
v_call: TRBV28
j_call: TRBJ1-2
d_call: TRBD1

cdr3_aa: CASSESGTVYEQYF
cdr3_nt: TGCGCCAGCAGTGAGTCCGGGACAGTCTACGAGCAGTACTTC
v_call: TRBV10-1
j_call: TRBJ2-7
d_call: TRBD1

cdr3_aa: CASSPKGQGGRNQPQHF
cdr3_nt: TGTGCCAGCTCCCCGAAGGGACAGGGCGGACGCAATCAGCCCCAGCATTTT
v_call: TRBV18
j_call: TRBJ1-5
d_call: TRBD1

cdr3_aa: CATSRAISIRDTSYEQYF
cdr3_nt: TGTGCCACCAGCAGGGCCATATCCATCCGGGACACCTCTTACGAGCAGTACTTC
v_call: TRBV15
j_call: TRBJ2-7
d_call: .

cdr3_aa: CASSQEGRAGVSYEQYF
cdr3_nt: TGTGCCAGCAGCCAAGAGGGGCGAGCGGGAGTGTCCTACGAGCAGTACTTC
v_call: TRBV4-2
j_call: TRBJ2-7
d_call: TRBD2

cdr3_aa: CASSLAQKGTPNTEAFF
cdr3_nt: TGTGCCAGCAGCTTAGCCCAAAAGGGGACTCCGAACACTGAAGCTTTCTTT
v_call: TRBV7-9
j_call: TRBJ1-1
d_call: .

cdr3_aa: CASSFRETQYF
cdr3_nt: TGCGCCAGCAGCTTTCGGGAGACCCAGTACTTC
v_call: TRBV5-1
j_call: TRBJ2-5
d_call: .

cdr3_aa: CSPWMVGDRGRTEAFF
cdr3_nt: TGCAGCCCTTGGATGGTTGGGGACAGGGGAAGGACTGAAGCTTTCTTT
v_call: TRBV29-1
j_call: TRBJ1-1
d_call: TRBD1

cdr3_aa: CASSLPGGNTEAFF
cdr3_nt: TGTGCCAGTAGTCTGCCAGGGGGGAACACTGAAGCTTTCTTT
v_call: TRBV19
j_call: TRBJ1-1
d_call: TRBD1

cdr3_aa: CASDSGSASTDTQYF
cdr3_nt: TGTGCCAGTGATAGCGGAAGCGCTAGCACAGATACGCAGTATTTT
v_call: TRBV19
j_call: TRBJ2-3
d_call: .

cdr3_aa: CSVEAGGPSYNEQFF
cdr3_nt: TGCAGCGTCGAAGCGGGAGGGCCCTCATACAATGAGCAGTTCTTC
v_call: TRBV29-1
j_call: TRBJ2-1
d_call: TRBD2

cdr3_aa: CASSSPGLGGNEQFF
cdr3_nt: TGTGCCAGCAGTTCCCCGGGACTAGGAGGCAATGAGCAGTTCTTC
v_call: TRBV28
j_call: TRBJ2-1
d_call: TRBD2

cdr3_aa: CASSMGGVTYEQYF
cdr3_nt: TGCGCCAGCAGCATGGGCGGGGTAACCTACGAGCAGTACTTC
v_call: TRBV5-1
j_call: TRBJ2-7
d_call: .

cdr3_aa: CASSPGNTIYF
cdr3_nt: TGTGCCAGCAGTCCAGGAAACACCATATATTTT
v_call: TRBV28
j_call: TRBJ1-3
d_call: .

cdr3_aa: CASSGDSNEQFF
cdr3_nt: TGTGCCAGCAGCGGCGACAGCAATGAGCAGTTCTTC
v_call: TRBV9
j_call: TRBJ2-1
d_call: .

cdr3_aa: CASSEYVTGRSDEQFF
cdr3_nt: TGCGCCAGCAGTGAGTACGTGACAGGGAGGTCCGATGAGCAGTTCTTC
v_call: TRBV10-1
j_call: TRBJ2-1
d_call: .

cdr3_aa: CASSTGTSEYNEQFF
cdr3_nt: TGTGCCAGCAGTACCGGGACTAGCGAGTACAATGAGCAGTTCTTC
v_call: TRBV2
j_call: TRBJ2-1
d_call: TRBD2

cdr3_aa: CASSDSGRTEYEQYF
cdr3_nt: TGTGCCAGCAGTGATAGCGGGAGGACCGAATACGAGCAGTACTTC
v_call: TRBV2
j_call: TRBJ2-7
d_call: TRBD2

cdr3_aa: CASRRTSGMNYEQYF
cdr3_nt: TGTGCCAGCCGTCGGACTAGCGGGATGAACTACGAGCAGTACTTC
v_call: TRBV28
j_call: TRBJ2-7
d_call: TRBD2

cdr3_aa: CASSPRGGLAGVDTGELFF
cdr3_nt: TGTGCCAGCAGCCCACGAGGAGGACTAGCGGGAGTTGATACCGGGGAGCTGTTTTTT
v_call: TRBV7-9
j_call: TRBJ2-2
d_call: TRBD2

cdr3_aa: CASSPREAGGRETQYF
cdr3_nt: TGTGCCAGCAGCCCCCGAGAAGCGGGAGGGCGGGAGACCCAGTACTTC
v_call: TRBV5-4
j_call: TRBJ2-5
d_call: TRBD2

cdr3_aa: CASAKSTAGTAVYGYTF
cdr3_nt: TGTGCCAGCGCAAAATCGACCGCCGGGACTGCCGTCTATGGCTACACCTTC
v_call: TRBV19
j_call: TRBJ1-2
d_call: .

cdr3_aa: CASSPGGSYEQYF
cdr3_nt: TGTGCCAGCAGCCCCGGCGGGTCCTACGAGCAGTACTTC
v_call: TRBV27
j_call: TRBJ2-7
d_call: .

cdr3_aa: CASSSPGTGFGSDTQYF
cdr3_nt: TGCGCCAGCAGCTCTCCCGGGACAGGGTTCGGATCGGATACGCAGTATTTT
v_call: TRBV5-1
j_call: TRBJ2-3
d_call: TRBD1

cdr3_aa: CASSHFGGTRSQPQHF
cdr3_nt: TGTGCCAGCAGCCATTTCGGGGGAACTAGGAGTCAGCCCCAGCATTTT
v_call: TRBV7-9
j_call: TRBJ1-5
d_call: .

cdr3_aa: CASGTSTGIQEKLFF
cdr3_nt: TGTGCCAGCGGAACAAGCACAGGGATTCAGGAAAAACTGTTTTTT
v_call: TRBV5-5
j_call: TRBJ1-4
d_call: .

cdr3_aa: CASSLAIEGTLNQPQHF
cdr3_nt: TGTGCCAGCAGCTTGGCCATAGAGGGGACTCTTAATCAGCCCCAGCATTTT
v_call: TRBV5-8
j_call: TRBJ1-5
d_call: .

cdr3_aa: CASSPGLAGGADTQYF
cdr3_nt: TGTGCCAGCAGCCCGGGACTAGCGGGAGGGGCAGATACGCAGTATTTT
v_call: TRBV11-3
j_call: TRBJ2-3
d_call: TRBD2

cdr3_aa: CASSLTFSGGGRYEQYF
cdr3_nt: TGTGCCAGCAGCTTGACTTTCTCTGGCGGGGGGCGTTACGAGCAGTACTTC
v_call: TRBV5-6
j_call: TRBJ2-7
d_call: TRBD2

cdr3_aa: CASSGGGTQYF
cdr3_nt: TGTGCCAGCAGCGGGGGGGGGACCCAGTACTTC
v_call: TRBV9
j_call: TRBJ2-5
d_call: TRBD2

cdr3_aa: CTSSQVYWGGSENTGELFF
cdr3_nt: TGCACCAGCAGCCAAGTGTATTGGGGGGGTAGCGAAAACACCGGGGAGCTGTTTTTT
v_call: TRBV1
j_call: TRBJ2-2
d_call: .